This T cell receptor beta chain was obtained from a study of neurological immune-mediated disorders. CD4+ or CD8+ T cells at a count of 1 million served as input for the sorted libraries. The CDR3 loop spans 14 amino acids. V lost 8 bases, J lost 3 bases, and 17 bases lay in between. Germline CDR1 LGHDT, CDR2 YNNKEL (reference sequence). This clonotype was observed at least ten times. Synthesis of cDNA was performed by 5'RACE using 10-nucleotide random UMIs. Every sequencing run drew on 15-18 subjects and yielded over 170 million TCR-beta sequences. One entry per CDR3 protein results from TCRdb running MiXCR on the 5' RACE reads. This sample has around 55,000 distinct CDR3 sequences; more than 3% occur once, and the top ten carry around 2%.

The sample comprised CD4+ T cells from blood. The receptor comes from a woman between 40 and 50 years old with multiple sclerosis. The rearrangement joins TRBV3-1 to TRBJ2-7, with TRBD1 as a possible D gene (6 bases). The CDR3 coding sequence is TGTGCCAGCGGTAACAGGGCGATTAACTACGAGCAGTACTTC. Translated, it gives CASGNRAINYEQYF.